This is a list of T cell receptor beta chains from one sample in a study of T-cell reconstitution after alpha-beta-depleted transplantation in children. TCRdb processed the PCR reads anew with MiXCR; each CDR3 protein has one entry. Of some 550,000 distinct CDR3 sequences in the sample, approximately 20% are singletons; the top ten hold about 3.1%. The sequencing used PBMCs from the stem cell graft donor, collected from the stem cell graft. Receptor source: a human donor who donated a stem cell graft to a child with acute lymphoblastic leukemia. Both conserved end residues are part of each CDR3. Fields, in order: clone size, D gene, V gene, J gene, CDR3 DNA, CDR3 protein. D genes are given only for firm matches. Size is omitted from some rows. Given values are once, few, many or a class for expanded clones.

>few|-|TRBV5-1|TRBJ2-5
TGCGCCAGCAGCCGGCAGGGCGAAGAGACCCAGTACTTC
CASSRQGEETQYF
>few|-|TRBV11-2|TRBJ2-4
TGTGCCAGCAGCTTAAGTCCAGCCAAAAACATTCAGTACTTC
CASSLSPAKNIQYF
>few|-|TRBV5-1|TRBJ2-7
TGCGCCAGCAGCCCCTTAACATCCGAGCAGTACTTC
CASSPLTSEQYF
>-|-|TRBV29-1|TRBJ1-5
TGCAGCGTCGCTGTAAGCAATCAGCCCCAGCATTTT
CSVAVSNQPQHF
>many|-|TRBV5-1|TRBJ1-5
TGCGCCAGCAGCTTGTCCGACGGTAGCAATCAGCCCCAGCATTTT
CASSLSDGSNQPQHF
>-|-|TRBV7-9|TRBJ2-7
TGTGCCAGCAGCTCAAACCCTACAGCCGAGCAGTACTTC
CASSSNPTAEQYF
>-|-|TRBV12-3/TRBV12-4|TRBJ1-2
TGTGCCAGCAGTTTAGCGCCCGGGCTCGATGGCTACACCTTC
CASSLAPGLDGYTF
>few|TRBD2|TRBV27|TRBJ2-7
TGTGCCAGCAGCTCCGGACTAGTCAGTGAGCAGTACTTC
CASSSGLVSEQYF
>-|TRBD2|TRBV2|TRBJ2-7
TGTGCCAGCAGTGAATCGCGCGTGATAGCGGGACCTGAGCAGTACTTC
CASSESRVIAGPEQYF
>few|-|TRBV11-2|TRBJ1-2
TGTGCCAGCGTAGGGGGTGGGGATGGCTACACCTTC
CASVGGGDGYTF
>-|-|TRBV19|TRBJ2-1
TGTGCCAGTAGTACGGGACCCTCGCCCCTATACAATGAGCAGTTCTTC
CASSTGPSPLYNEQFF
>-|-|TRBV20-1|TRBJ2-7
TGCAGTGCTAGGCTGCCGACGGGAGTCCACGAGCAGTACTTC
CSARLPTGVHEQYF
>few|-|TRBV3-1|TRBJ1-2
TGTGCCAGCAGCTATGGAGGGAGTGATGGCTACACCTTC
CASSYGGSDGYTF
>many|TRBD2|TRBV20-1|TRBJ2-2
TGCAGTGCTAGTACCCTAGCGGGAGGGGACACCGGGGAGCTGTTTTTT
CSASTLAGGDTGELFF
>-|-|TRBV9|TRBJ2-7
TGTGCCAGCAGCGTAGGAGGGGCGGCGGCGATAATCTACGAGCAGTACTTC
CASSVGGAAAIIYEQYF
>many|-|TRBV27|TRBJ1-5
TGTGCCAGCAGTCCTGGGAATCAGCCCCAGCATTTT
CASSPGNQPQHF
>-|TRBD2|TRBV19|TRBJ2-1
TGTGCCAGTAGTGTGGGACTAGAAGCTGAGCAGTTCTTC
CASSVGLEAEQFF
>-|TRBD2|TRBV5-1|TRBJ2-5
TGCGCCAGCAGCCCCGGGACTAGCGCTAGACGGGGGGAGACCCAGTACTTC
CASSPGTSARRGETQYF
>few|-|TRBV6-2/TRBV6-3|TRBJ1-1
TGTGCCAGCAGTTACTCGAGGGGCCTCATGAACACTGAAGCTTTCTTT
CASSYSRGLMNTEAFF
>-|-|TRBV3-1|TRBJ2-2
TGTGCCAGCAGCCAACCGCCCTGGGGAGGCACCGGGGAGCTGTTTTTT
CASSQPPWGGTGELFF
>few|TRBD1|TRBV20-1|TRBJ2-2
TGCAGTGCTCGAAGGACAGGGCTTAACACCGGGGAGCTGTTTTTT
CSARRTGLNTGELFF
>few|-|TRBV5-1|TRBJ2-1
TGCGCCAGCAGCTTACTTAACCAGCTCGAAGCCGATCGAAATGAGCAGTTCTTC
CASSLLNQLEADRNEQFF